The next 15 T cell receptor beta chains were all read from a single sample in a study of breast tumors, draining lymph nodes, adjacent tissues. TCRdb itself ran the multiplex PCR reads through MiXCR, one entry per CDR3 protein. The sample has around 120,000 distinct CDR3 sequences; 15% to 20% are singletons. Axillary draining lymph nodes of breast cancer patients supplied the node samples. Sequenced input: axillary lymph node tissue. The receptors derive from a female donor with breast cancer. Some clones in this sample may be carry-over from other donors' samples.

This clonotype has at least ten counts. CDR3 nucleotides: TGTGCCAGCAGTGACTCAGGCGGGGGGGCAGATACGCAGTATTTT. Its protein product is CASSDSGGGADTQYF. The V gene is TRBV6-4, the J gene TRBJ2-3; 9 nucleotides align to TRBD2. From germline, CDR1 is MRHNA and CDR2 SNTAGT. Losses at the gene ends were 0 bases for V and 4 bases for J; bases not matched to a gene: 2. The CDR3 covers 15 residues.

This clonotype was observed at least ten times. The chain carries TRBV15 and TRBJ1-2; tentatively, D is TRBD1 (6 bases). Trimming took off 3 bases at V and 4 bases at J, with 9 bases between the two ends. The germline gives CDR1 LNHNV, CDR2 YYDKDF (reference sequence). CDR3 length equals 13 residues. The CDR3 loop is CATSSRGFYGYTF. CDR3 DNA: TGTGCCACCAGCAGCAGGGGCTTCTATGGCTACACCTTC.

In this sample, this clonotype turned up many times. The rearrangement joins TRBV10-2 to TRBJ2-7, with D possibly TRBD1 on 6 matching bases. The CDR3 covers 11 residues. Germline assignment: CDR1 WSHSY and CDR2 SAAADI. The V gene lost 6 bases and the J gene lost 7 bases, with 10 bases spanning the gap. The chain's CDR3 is CASSPQGEQYF. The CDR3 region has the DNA TGCGCCAGCAGCCCCCAGGGGGAGCAGTACTTC.

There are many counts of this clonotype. CDR3 sequence (DNA): TGTGCCAGCAGCCAAGACAGGGAAGGGAGGGAGACCCAGTACTTC. The encoded protein is CASSQDREGRETQYF. This chain joins TRBV14 and TRBJ2-5, with a weak D call TRBD2 (6 bases). The germline V gene encodes CDR1 SGHDN and CDR2 FVKESK. V was shortened by 0 bases and J by 5 bases, with 13 bases between the two germline ends. This CDR3 has 15 amino acids.

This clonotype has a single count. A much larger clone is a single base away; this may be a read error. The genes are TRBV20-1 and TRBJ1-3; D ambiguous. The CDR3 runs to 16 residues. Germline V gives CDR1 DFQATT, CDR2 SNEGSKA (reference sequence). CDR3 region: CSARGSTVDSGNTIHF. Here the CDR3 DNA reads TGCAGTGCTAGGGGTAGCACTGTTGACTCTGGAAACACCATACATTTT.

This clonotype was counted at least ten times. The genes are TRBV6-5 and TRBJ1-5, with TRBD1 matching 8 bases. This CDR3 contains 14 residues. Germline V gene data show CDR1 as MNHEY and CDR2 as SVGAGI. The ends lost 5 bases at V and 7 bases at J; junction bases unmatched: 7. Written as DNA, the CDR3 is TGTGCCAGCAGTGCTGACAGGGGACCACAGCCCCAGCATTTT. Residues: CASSADRGPQPQHF.

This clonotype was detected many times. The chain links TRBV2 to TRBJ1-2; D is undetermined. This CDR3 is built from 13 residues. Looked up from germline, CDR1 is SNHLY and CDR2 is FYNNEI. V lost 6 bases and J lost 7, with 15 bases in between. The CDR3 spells CASRPAPLAGYTF. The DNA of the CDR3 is TGTGCCAGCAGACCGGCCCCCTTAGCTGGCTACACCTTC.

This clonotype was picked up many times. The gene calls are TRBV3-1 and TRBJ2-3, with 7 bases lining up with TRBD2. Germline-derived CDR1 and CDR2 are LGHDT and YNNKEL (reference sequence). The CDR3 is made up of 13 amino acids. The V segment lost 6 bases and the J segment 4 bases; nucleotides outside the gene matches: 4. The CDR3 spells CASRQTSADTQYF. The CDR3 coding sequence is TGTGCCAGCAGGCAAACTAGCGCAGATACGCAGTATTTT.

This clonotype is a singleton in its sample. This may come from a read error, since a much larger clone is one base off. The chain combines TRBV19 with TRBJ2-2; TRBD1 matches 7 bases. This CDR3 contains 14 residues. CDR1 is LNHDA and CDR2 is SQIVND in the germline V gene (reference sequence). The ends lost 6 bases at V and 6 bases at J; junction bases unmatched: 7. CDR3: CASRLGGVAGELFF. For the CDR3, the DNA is TGTGCCAGTAGGTTAGGGGGCGTCGCCGGGGAGCTGTTTTTT.

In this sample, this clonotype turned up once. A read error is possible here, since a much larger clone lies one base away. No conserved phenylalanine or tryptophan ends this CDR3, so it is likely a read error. CDR3 sequence (DNA): TGTGCCAGCAGAAACCGGGAACAAGAGACCCAGTACCTC. Protein: CASRNREQETQYL. This chain joins TRBV2 and TRBJ2-5; a possible D gene is TRBD2 (5 bases). V was shortened by 6 bases and J by 2 bases, with 10 bases between the two germline ends. The CDR3 consists of 13 residues. Germline V lookup: CDR1 SNHLY, CDR2 FYNNEI.

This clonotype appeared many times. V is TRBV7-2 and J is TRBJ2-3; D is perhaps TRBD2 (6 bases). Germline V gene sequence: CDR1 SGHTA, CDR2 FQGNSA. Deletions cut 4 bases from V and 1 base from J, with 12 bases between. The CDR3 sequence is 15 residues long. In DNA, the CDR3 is TGTGCCAGCAGCTCCCAGGAGGGGCGCACAGATACGCAGTATTTT. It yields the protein CASSSQEGRTDTQYF.

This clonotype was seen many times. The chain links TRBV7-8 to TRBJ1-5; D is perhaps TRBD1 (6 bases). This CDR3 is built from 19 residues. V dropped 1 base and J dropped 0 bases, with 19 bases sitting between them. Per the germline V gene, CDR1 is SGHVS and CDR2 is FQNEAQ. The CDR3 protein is CASSLEGGTHFISNQPQHF. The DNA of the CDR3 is TGTGCCAGCAGCTTAGAGGGTGGGACACATTTCATTAGCAATCAGCCCCAGCATTTT. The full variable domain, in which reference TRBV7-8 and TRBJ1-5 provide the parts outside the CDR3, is GAGVSQSPRYKVAKRGQDVALRCDPISGHVSLFWYQQALGQGPEFLTYFQNEAQLDKSGLPSDRFFAERPEGSVSTLKIQRTQQEDSAVYLCASSLEGGTHFISNQPQHFGDGTRLSIL.

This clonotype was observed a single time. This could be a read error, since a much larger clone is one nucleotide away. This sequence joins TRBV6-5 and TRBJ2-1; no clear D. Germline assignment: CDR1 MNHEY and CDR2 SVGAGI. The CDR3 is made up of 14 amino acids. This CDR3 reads CASSPEIVANEQLF. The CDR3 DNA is TGTGCCAGCAGTCCGGAGATTGTCGCTAATGAGCAGCTCTTC.

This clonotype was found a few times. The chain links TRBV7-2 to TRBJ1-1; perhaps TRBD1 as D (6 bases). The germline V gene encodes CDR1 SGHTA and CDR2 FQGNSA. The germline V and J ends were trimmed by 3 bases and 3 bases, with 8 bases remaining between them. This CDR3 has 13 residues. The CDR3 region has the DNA TGTGCCAGCAGCTTCCCAGGGGACACTGAAGCTTTCTTT. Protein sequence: CASSFPGDTEAFF.

The CDR3 DNA is TGCAGTGAGAACAGACAGGGGGCTGTCGACATTCAGTACTTC. Translated, it gives CSENRQGAVDIQYF. This chain connects TRBV20-1 to TRBJ2-4, with TRBD1 matching 10 bases. The V segment lost 7 bases and the J segment 8 bases; nucleotides outside the gene matches: 11. This CDR3 comprises 14 residues. CDR1 and CDR2 (germline): DFQATT, SNEGSKA (reference sequence).